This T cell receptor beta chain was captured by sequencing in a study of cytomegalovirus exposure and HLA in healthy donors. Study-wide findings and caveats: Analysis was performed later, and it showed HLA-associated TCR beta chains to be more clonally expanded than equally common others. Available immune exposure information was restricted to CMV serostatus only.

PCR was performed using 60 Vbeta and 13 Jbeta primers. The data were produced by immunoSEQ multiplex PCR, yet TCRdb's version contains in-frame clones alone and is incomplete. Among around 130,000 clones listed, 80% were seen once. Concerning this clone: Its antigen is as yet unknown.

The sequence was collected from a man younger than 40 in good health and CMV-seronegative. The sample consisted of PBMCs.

This CDR3 reads CASSVTTGLTEAFF. The CDR3 nucleotides read TGTGCCAGCAGCGTAACCACAGGGCTCACTGAAGCTTTCTTT. The genes are TRBV9 and TRBJ1-1, with D possibly TRBD1 on 6 matching bases. The length of the CDR3 is 14 residues. Germline CDR1 reads SGDLS; CDR2 reads YYNGEE. V gave up 1 base and J gave up 4 bases, with 11 bases separating them.